A single sample is the source of the 22 T cell receptor beta chains below, sequenced in a study of regulatory T cells in long-lasting Graves disease. Sample time point: newly diagnosed GD, antithyroid drugs for less than 3 months. PBMCs provided the RNA from which the TCR library was made. In building TCR beta libraries, iRepertoire HTBI primers were used together with Arm-PCR of CDR3 regions. MiXCR, applied by TCRdb to the multiplex PCR reads, yields one record per CDR3 protein. This table holds approximately 400,000 distinct CDR3 sequences, around 14% found once. Separately, the same data were catalogued under a study of T cells in Graves' hyperthyroidism and ophthalmopathy.

The starting material was peripheral blood mononuclear cells (PBMCs), obtained at new diagnosis, from a patient treated with antithyroid drugs. All receptors derive from a woman in her thirties with Graves disease.

To note about this clonotype: A single base separates this from a much larger clone, so it may be a read error. The chain joins TRBV6-2 or TRBV6-3 to TRBJ2-7; possible D gene TRBD2, 6 bases. The CDR3 runs 14 residues. The germline CDR1 and CDR2 sequences are MNHEY and SVGEGT. With 10 bases removed from V and 6 bases from J, the gap between germline ends came to 22 bases. This CDR3 reads CATGKGTPAFEQYF. CDR3 nucleotide sequence: TGTGCCACGGGGAAGGGGACTCCTGCCTTCGAGCAGTACTTC.

This clonotype was counted at least ten times. For the CDR3, the DNA is TGTGCCAGCAGCTTAAGCCCCATGCTGGATGGCTACACCTTC. This codes for CASSLSPMLDGYTF. The chain joins TRBV7-2 to TRBJ1-2; no reliable D call. Germline CDR1 and CDR2: SGHTA and FQGNSA. V was shortened by 2 bases and J by 6 bases, with 13 bases between the two germline ends. The CDR3 is 14 amino acids. Full variable domain (remainder filled in from reference TRBV7-2 and TRBJ1-2): GAGVSQSPSNKVTEKGKDVELRCDPISGHTALYWYRQSLGQGLEFLIYFQGNSAPDKSGLPSDRFSAERTGGSVSTLTIQRTQQEDSAVYLCASSLSPMLDGYTFGSGTRLTVV.

This clonotype was observed many times. The chain recombines TRBV2 with TRBJ2-1, with D possibly called TRBD1 or TRBD2 (5 bases each). The V end was cut by 7 bases, the J end by 10 bases, with 20 bases between. Germline-derived CDR1 and CDR2 are SNHLY and FYNNEI. The CDR3 is 14 residues long. CDR3 bases: TGTGCCAGCATGACGGGACGGCCCCGATGGGAGCAGTTCTTC. Its translation: CASMTGRPRWEQFF.

This clonotype was seen a handful of times. J is TRBJ2-3 and V is TRBV6-2 or TRBV6-3, with D uncertain. The germline gives CDR1 MNHEY, CDR2 SVGEGT. The CDR3 loop spans 13 amino acids. The V and J ends lost 6 bases and 3 bases respectively, with 10 bases between them. The CDR3 DNA follows: TGTGCCAGCAGCCGACCTGTAACAGATACGCAGTATTTT. Translation gives CASSRPVTDTQYF.

The chain links TRBV14 to TRBJ2-7; perhaps TRBD1 as D (7 bases). Germline V gene sequence: CDR1 SGHDN, CDR2 FVKESK. V was cut by 4 bases and J by 6 bases, with 13 bases left in between. The CDR3 is made up of 13 amino acids. The DNA of the CDR3 is TGTGCCAGCAGCCTAAACAGGGGAGGCGAGCAGTACTTC. Encoded protein: CASSLNRGGEQYF.

This clonotype was detected many times. V usage is TRBV28 and J usage is TRBJ1-1, with 10 bases aligning to TRBD1. Germline V lookup: CDR1 MDHEN, CDR2 SYDVKM. With 2 bases clipped from V and 6 bases from J, the junction kept 3 bases outside the gene matches. The CDR3 is 14 residues long. This CDR3 is CASSLGTGVSEAFF. The CDR3 bases are TGTGCCAGCAGTTTAGGGACAGGGGTCTCTGAAGCTTTCTTT. The full variable domain, its missing parts supplied by reference TRBV28 and TRBJ1-1, is DVKVTQSSRYLVKRTGEKVFLECVQDMDHENMFWYRQDPGLGLRLIYFSYDVKMKEKGDIPEGYSVSREKKERFSLILESASTNQTSMYLCASSLGTGVSEAFFGQGTRLTVV.

This clonotype was picked up a small number of times. It is likely a read error: a sequence one base away is far more abundant. The chain carries TRBV11-2 and TRBJ2-5, with 9 nucleotides matching TRBD2. Germline V gene data show CDR1 as SGHAT and CDR2 as FQNNGV. V was clipped by 1 base and J by 11 bases; unmatched bases: 20. The CDR3 is made up of 18 amino acids. The CDR3 bases are TGTGCCAGCAGCTTAGTTTATGAATGGACTAGCGCAGACAATGAGCAGTACTTC. It translates to CASSLVYEWTSADNEQYF.

This clonotype was counted many times. CDR3 sequence: CSARPGALTDTQYF. The CDR3 DNA reads as TGCAGTGCTAGACCGGGGGCCCTCACAGATACGCAGTATTTT. This chain connects TRBV20-1 to TRBJ2-3; the D call may be TRBD1 or TRBD2 (6 bases each). The germline V gene encodes CDR1 DFQATT and CDR2 SNEGSKA (reference sequence). There are 14 residues in the CDR3. Deletions cut 2 bases from V and 2 bases from J, with 11 bases between.

This clonotype showed up just a few times. A much larger clone differs from this one at a single base, so this may be a read error. V and J are TRBV3-1 and TRBJ1-1; possible D gene TRBD1, 6 bases. Germline assignment: CDR1 LGHDT and CDR2 YNNKEL (reference sequence). The CDR3 sequence is 14 residues long. Trimming stripped 5 bases from V and 3 bases from J, with 13 bases between. The CDR3 bases are TGTGCCAGCAGCGGACAGATAATGGACACTGAAGCTTTCTTT. The encoded protein is CASSGQIMDTEAFF.

The chain joins TRBV6-2 or TRBV6-3 to TRBJ1-5; 8 nucleotides align to TRBD1. The germline V gene encodes CDR1 MNHEY and CDR2 SVGEGT. V lost 1 base, J lost 2 bases, and 13 bases stayed unmatched. CDR3 length: 19 residues. The CDR3 region is CASSYYVRGPSRGNQPQHF. For the CDR3, the DNA is TGTGCCAGCAGTTACTATGTCAGGGGGCCCTCGAGGGGCAATCAGCCCCAGCATTTT.

This clonotype was recorded a few times. The rearrangement joins TRBV12-3 or TRBV12-4 to TRBJ1-2; D not resolved. The length of the CDR3 is 13 residues. Trimming left V 1 base short and J 7 bases short, with 10 bases between. CDR3: CASSLVQGSGYTF. The CDR3 DNA sequence: TGTGCCAGCAGTTTAGTTCAAGGGAGTGGCTACACCTTC.

The V call is TRBV29-1, the J call TRBJ2-7, with D uncertain. Trimming took 7 bases from V and 5 from J, leaving 9 bases between them. The CDR3 is 10 amino acids. The germline CDR1 and CDR2 sequences are SQVTM and ANQGSEA. This chain's CDR3 is CSATDHEQYF. In DNA, the CDR3 is TGCAGCGCTACCGATCACGAGCAGTACTTC.

The chain carries TRBV18 and TRBJ2-3, with 9 bases fitting TRBD2. After removal of 1 base from V and 4 bases from J, the junction contained 6 bases not matched to a gene. The CDR3 contains 16 residues. Germline V gene sequence: CDR1 KGHSH, CDR2 LQKENI. CDR3 residues: CASSPRMAGGPDTQYF. The CDR3 nucleotides read TGTGCCAGCTCACCACGGATGGCGGGAGGGCCAGATACGCAGTATTTT.

Ten or more counts support this clonotype. This chain uses TRBV20-1 with TRBJ1-1; tentatively, D is TRBD1 (6 bases). V lost 3 bases, J lost 6 bases, and 14 bases lay in between. This CDR3 has 13 residues. Germline CDR1 reads DFQATT; CDR2 reads SNEGSKA (reference sequence). For the CDR3, the DNA is TGCAGTGCTAGCATTACAGGGATGGCTGAAGCTTTCTTT. This translates into CSASITGMAEAFF.

This clonotype showed up many times. The chain recombines TRBV7-9 with TRBJ2-3; a weak D match, TRBD2 (5 bases). In germline, CDR1 is SEHNR, CDR2 FQNEAQ (reference sequence). V lost 2 bases and J 3 bases, leaving 9 bases between the germline ends. The CDR3 totals 14 residues. The CDR3 is CASSLWRRTDTQYF. CDR3 bases: TGTGCCAGCAGCTTATGGCGGAGGACAGATACGCAGTATTTT. The full variable domain, its missing parts supplied by reference TRBV7-9 and TRBJ2-3, is DTGVSQNPRHKITKRGQNVTFRCDPISEHNRLYWYRQTLGQGPEFLTYFQNEAQLEKSRLLSDRFSAERPKGSFSTLEIQRTEQGDSAMYLCASSLWRRTDTQYFGPGTRLTVL.

This clonotype occurred many times. This chain links TRBV11-1 with TRBJ2-6, with 11 bases matching TRBD1. Germline V CDR1 and CDR2: SGHAT, FQDESV (reference sequence). CDR3 length: 16 amino acids. V lost 5 bases to trimming and J lost 2 bases; unmatched junction nucleotides: 2. DNA for the CDR3: TGTGCCAGCAGCCCGGGACAGGGGGCTGGGGCCAACGTCCTGACTTTC. This sequence encodes CASSPGQGAGANVLTF.

This clonotype showed up many times. V is TRBV12-3 or TRBV12-4 and J is TRBJ2-1; D is ambiguous. CDR3 size: 11 residues. Trimming left V 6 bases short and J 4 bases short, with 4 bases between. CDR3 sequence (DNA): TGTGCCAGCAGGGCATACAATGAGCAGTTCTTC. It is translated as CASRAYNEQFF.

Worth noting for this clonotype: The final CDR3 position lacks the conserved phenylalanine or tryptophan, pointing to a likely read error. The rearrangement uses TRBV28 and TRBJ2-1; TRBD2 matches at 7 bases. The CDR3 runs 13 residues. V was pared by 5 bases and J by 6 bases, with 4 bases of the junction left unmatched. Germline-derived CDR1 and CDR2 are MDHEN and SYDVKM. The CDR3 nucleotides read TGTGCCAGCAGTCTAGGCGGGAGCAATGAGCAGTTCCTC. This codes for CASSLGGSNEQFL.

This chain joins TRBV28 and TRBJ1-2, with a weak D call TRBD1 (5 bases). The V gene's germline CDR1 is MDHEN and CDR2 SYDVKM. This CDR3 contains 16 residues. V was cut by 0 bases and J by 4 bases, with 15 bases left in between. Written as DNA, the CDR3 is TGTGCCAGCAGTTTATGGAGGGCCAGGGAGCCCTATGGCTACACCTTC. Amino acid sequence: CASSLWRAREPYGYTF.

This clonotype has ten or more counts. This sequence joins TRBV3-1 and TRBJ2-1, with TRBD1 matching 10 bases. The CDR3 spans 15 residues. CDR1 and CDR2 (germline): LGHDT, YNNKEL (reference sequence). Trimming removed 2 bases from V and 7 bases from J; junction bases left unmatched: 5. CDR3 protein: CASSQLAGQGNEQFF. The CDR3 DNA sequence: TGTGCCAGCAGCCAACTGGCGGGACAGGGGAATGAGCAGTTCTTC.

The rearrangement uses TRBV27 and TRBJ2-7; TRBD1 is a possible D gene (5 bases). There are 13 residues in the CDR3. V lost 5 bases and J 3 bases, leaving 11 bases between the germline ends. Germline lookup yields CDR1 MNHEY and CDR2 SMNVEV (reference sequence). CDR3 nucleotides: TGTGCCAGCAGTAGGGGTAGGGGCTACGAGCAGTACTTC. It yields the protein CASSRGRGYEQYF.

Many counts were recorded for this clonotype. For the CDR3, the DNA is TGTGCCAGCAGTTTCCATGGACAGGGAATATCAGATACGCAGTATTTT. It specifies CASSFHGQGISDTQYF. The chain uses TRBV2 and TRBJ2-3; 8 bases match TRBD1. This CDR3 has 16 amino acids. Germline V CDR1 and CDR2: SNHLY, FYNNEI. The ends lost 5 bases at V and 4 bases at J; junction bases unmatched: 11. Filled out from reference TRBV2 and TRBJ2-3, the complete variable domain reads EPEVTQTPSHQVTQMGQEVILRCVPISNHLYFYWYRQILGQKVEFLVSFYNNEISEKSEIFDDQFSVERPDGSNFTLKIRSTKLEDSAMYFCASSFHGQGISDTQYFGPGTRLTVL.